This note documents a single T cell receptor beta chain sequence. The length of the CDR3 is 14 residues. V was clipped by 6 bases and J by 2 bases, with 8 bases between them. Germline V gives CDR1 SNHLY, CDR2 FYNNEI. In the authors' methods: Amplification from reference gene primers served as the basis for estimated nucleated cell counts. Method: immunoSEQ multiplex PCR; TCRdb's copy keeps in-frame clones and lacks some. V and J calls and clone size are those listed in that table; D and trimming were worked out from the DNA. The sample carries around 150,000 clones, 85% recorded once. The source of the sample is a study of blood T cell repertoires in COVID-19. Study background: Acute and convalescent COVID-19 specimens originated in the United States, Italy and Spain.

Sequences were obtained from peripheral blood. The TCR originated in a woman in her sixties or seventies with COVID-19, enrolled during active disease. The rearrangement joins TRBV2 to TRBJ1-6; D unclear. CDR3 sequence (DNA): TGTGCCAGCAGGGAGTGGGCCTATAATTCACCCCTCCACTTT. It encodes CASREWAYNSPLHF.